This T cell receptor beta chain originates from a study of neurological immune-mediated disorders. A single record per CDR3 protein comes from TCRdb applying MiXCR to the 5' RACE reads. Among tens of thousands of distinct CDR3 sequences, nearly 3.5% were seen once, and the ten largest hold around 3.6%. V lost 4 bases to trimming and J lost 8 bases, with 16 bases between them. The CDR3 extends over 14 amino acids. Per germline, CDR1 SGHRS and CDR2 YFSETQ. The material sequenced was PBMCs. The sequence was collected from a man in his forties or fifties with multiple sclerosis. The chain carries TRBV5-1 and TRBJ2-1; D is undetermined. The CDR3 here is CASSPFPEKDEQFF. The CDR3 coding sequence is TGCGCCAGCAGCCCCTTCCCGGAGAAGGATGAGCAGTTCTTC.